The rows below give T cell receptor beta chains drawn from one sample of a study of T cell responses to AZD1222 COVID-19 vaccine. Using immunoSEQ multiplex PCR, the repertoire was profiled, and TCRdb retains in-frame clones only, with some absent. The sample yields 210,000 or so clones, 94% seen once. Source: peripheral blood, taken 28 days after the second dose of the MenACWY control vaccine. All receptors derive from an adult who received the MenACWY meningococcal vaccine as a control. CDR3s include the opening cysteine and the closing phenylalanine or tryptophan.

CASSARDRVLNTEAFF | TRBJ1-1 | TRBV7-2
CASSLKTGRMNTEAFF | TRBJ1-1 | TRBV5-1
CASSLYRGGPYEQYF | TRBJ2-7 | TRBV27
CASSSQVDSNQPQHF | TRBJ1-5 | TRBV28
CASSSGLAGVQQFF | TRBJ2-1 | TRBV5-1
CASSPRAADTQYF | TRBJ2-3 | TRBV11-2
CASSRDHTGELFF | TRBJ2-2 | TRBV5-1
CSASPSAVGSYEQYF | TRBJ2-7 | TRBV20-1
CASSLGLRNTEAFF | TRBJ1-1 | TRBV27
CASSNRDRGTEAFF | TRBJ1-1 | TRBV6-5
CASSESTLAGLSTDTQYF | TRBJ2-3 | TRBV10-2
CASSTASLESTIYF | TRBJ1-3 | TRBV9
CASSISPFGSSYEQYF | TRBJ2-7 | TRBV19
CASSDNLSYEQYF | TRBJ2-7 | TRBV7-2
CASVMVTEAFF | TRBJ1-1 | TRBV6-5
CASRTGNLGGYTF | TRBJ1-2 | TRBV6-5
CASSLGADRGNGYTF | TRBJ1-2 | TRBV7-8
CASSPTGGEAFF | TRBJ1-1 | TRBV18
CASSLYIQGHQPQHF | TRBJ1-5 | TRBV5-5
CASSPFGGSPTDTQYF | TRBJ2-3 | TRBV28
CASSSGLAGGTVFTDTQYF | TRBJ2-3 | TRBV5-1
CASSEDSGANVLTF | TRBJ2-6 | TRBV2
CATSDGTSGDYEQYF | TRBJ2-7 | TRBV24-1
CASSSDTYEQYF | TRBJ2-7 | TRBV6-5
CASSLDRVRSPLHF | TRBJ1-6 | TRBV19
CASSLDGSYGYTF | TRBJ1-2 | TRBV12-3/TRBV12-4
CASSLSGGNGYTF | TRBJ1-2 | TRBV5-1
CASSPWSGQGVNQPQHF | TRBJ1-5 | TRBV28
CASKSINSPLHF | TRBJ1-6 | TRBV3-1/TRBV3-2
CASVDNTGELFF | TRBJ2-2 | TRBV9
CASTPFERPVGAFF | TRBJ1-1 | TRBV2
CASSPKRGQLSYEQYF | TRBJ2-7 | TRBV21-1
CASSLEAAGHNEQFF | TRBJ2-1 | TRBV7-6
CASSAAGAQETQYF | TRBJ2-5 | TRBV6-1
CATSDIPTGVGAFF | TRBJ1-1 | TRBV24-1
CASSLTKGGDYPEGAKNIQYF | TRBJ2-4 | TRBV7-3
CASSQRIGEETQYF | TRBJ2-5 | TRBV3-1/TRBV3-2
CASSLRGAGAPEAFF | TRBJ1-1 | TRBV5-6
CASSYSTGATEAFF | TRBJ1-1 | TRBV6-5
CASGDSNQPQHF | TRBJ1-5 | TRBV6-6
CASSPVGGNQPQHF | TRBJ1-5 | TRBV4-1
CASSYGSSYEQYF | TRBJ2-7 | TRBV12-3/TRBV12-4
CASSLERGPGTEAFF | TRBJ1-1 | TRBV7-9
CAWATGAYNEQFF | TRBJ2-1 | TRBV30
CASSLGGQGKTEAFF | TRBJ1-1 | TRBV11-2
CTSTTLQGVTNEKLFF | TRBJ1-4 | TRBV27
CASTEGGTEAFF | TRBJ1-1 | TRBV6-5
CASSLLGPSYEQYF | TRBJ2-7 | TRBV27
CASSHGISGQSNNEQFF | TRBJ2-1 | TRBV4-3
CASSLWGLNTEAFF | TRBJ1-1 | TRBV7-2
CASSPFQGSYEQYF | TRBJ2-7 | TRBV6-5
CASSFGQGNGYTF | TRBJ1-2 | TRBV27
CASSRGQGNYGYTF | TRBJ1-2 | TRBV7-2
CASSIVSGAYEQYF | TRBJ2-7 | TRBV19
CASSYSSGDNSPLHF | TRBJ1-6 | TRBV6-5
CASSPTGSLSETQYF | TRBJ2-5 | TRBV7-3
CATSRETGYEQYF | TRBJ2-7 | TRBV15